This record covers a single T cell receptor beta chain. The sample originates from a study of blood T cell repertoires in COVID-19. On the study more broadly: Specimens from acute and convalescent COVID-19 originated in the United States, Italy and Spain. The cDNA or gDNA used as material had been derived from T cells, B-cell-depleted T cells, or PBMCs.

Sequenced by immunoSEQ multiplex PCR; TCRdb stores in-frame clones only, minus some. The data contain about 190,000 clones, 70% to 90% of them singletons. V was clipped by 2 bases and J by 2 bases; unmatched bases: 7. The CDR3 extends over 18 amino acids. Germline CDR1 MNHEY, CDR2 SVGEGT. This clonotype was sampled from a man aged 30 to 45 with acute or convalescent COVID-19. This chain connects TRBV6-2 or TRBV6-3 to TRBJ2-2, with 11 bases identical to TRBD2. Material: peripheral blood. In DNA form, the CDR3 reads TGTGCCAGCAGTTACCGGACTAGCGGGCCAGTCAACACCGGGGAGCTGTTTTTT. Translating gives CASSYRTSGPVNTGELFF.